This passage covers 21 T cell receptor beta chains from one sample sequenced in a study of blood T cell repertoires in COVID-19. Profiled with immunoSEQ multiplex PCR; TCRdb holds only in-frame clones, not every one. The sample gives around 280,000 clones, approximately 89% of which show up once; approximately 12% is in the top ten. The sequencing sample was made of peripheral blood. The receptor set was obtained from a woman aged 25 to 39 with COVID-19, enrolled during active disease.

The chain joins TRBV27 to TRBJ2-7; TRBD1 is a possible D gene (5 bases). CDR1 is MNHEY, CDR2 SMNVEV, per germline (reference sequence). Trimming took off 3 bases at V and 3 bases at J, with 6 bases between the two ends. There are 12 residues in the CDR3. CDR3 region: CASSFDSYEQYF. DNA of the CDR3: TGTGCCAGCAGTTTCGACAGCTACGAGCAGTACTTC.

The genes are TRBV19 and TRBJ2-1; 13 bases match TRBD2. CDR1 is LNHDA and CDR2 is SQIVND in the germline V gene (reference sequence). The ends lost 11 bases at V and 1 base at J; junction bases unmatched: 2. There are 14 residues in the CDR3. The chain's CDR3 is CAGGLAGSYNEQFF. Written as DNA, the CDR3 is TGTGCCGGGGGACTAGCGGGGTCCTACAATGAGCAGTTCTTC.

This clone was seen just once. The CDR3 DNA reads as TGTGCCACCAGTGATCCCCGGACAGGGGCGACCGGGGAGCTGTTTTTT. Translated: CATSDPRTGATGELFF. The chain is built from TRBV24-1 and TRBJ2-2, with TRBD1 matching over 9 bases. The CDR3 is made up of 16 amino acids. V gave up 3 bases and J gave up 5 bases; unmatched junction bases: 6. Germline values: CDR1 KGHDR, CDR2 SFDVKD.

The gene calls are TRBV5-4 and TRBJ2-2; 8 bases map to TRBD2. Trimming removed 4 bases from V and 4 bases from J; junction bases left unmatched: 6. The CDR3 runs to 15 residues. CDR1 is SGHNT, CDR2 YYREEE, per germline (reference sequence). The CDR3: CASSPGGTLTGELFF. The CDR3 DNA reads TGTGCCAGCAGCCCGGGGGGGACACTCACCGGGGAGCTGTTTTTT.

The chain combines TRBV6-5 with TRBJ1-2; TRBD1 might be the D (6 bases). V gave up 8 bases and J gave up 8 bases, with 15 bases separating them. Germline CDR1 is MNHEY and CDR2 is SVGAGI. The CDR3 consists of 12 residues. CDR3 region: CASALTGTGYTF. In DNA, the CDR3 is TGTGCCAGCGCCCTAACAGGGACCGGCTACACCTTC.

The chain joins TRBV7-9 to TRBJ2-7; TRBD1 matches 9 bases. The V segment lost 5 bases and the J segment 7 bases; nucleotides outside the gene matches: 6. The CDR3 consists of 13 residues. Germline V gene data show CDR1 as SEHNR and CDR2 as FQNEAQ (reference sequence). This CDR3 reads CASSPRDRVEQYF. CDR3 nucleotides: TGTGCCAGCAGCCCACGGGACAGGGTTGAGCAGTACTTC.

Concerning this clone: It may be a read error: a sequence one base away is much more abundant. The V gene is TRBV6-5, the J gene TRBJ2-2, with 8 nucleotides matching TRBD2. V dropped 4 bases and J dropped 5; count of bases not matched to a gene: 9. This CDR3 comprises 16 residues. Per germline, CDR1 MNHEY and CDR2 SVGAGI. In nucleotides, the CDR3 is TGTGCCAGCAGTTCCGGGGGGGGCTTTTCGACCGGGGAGCTGTTTTTT. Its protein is CASSSGGGFSTGELFF.

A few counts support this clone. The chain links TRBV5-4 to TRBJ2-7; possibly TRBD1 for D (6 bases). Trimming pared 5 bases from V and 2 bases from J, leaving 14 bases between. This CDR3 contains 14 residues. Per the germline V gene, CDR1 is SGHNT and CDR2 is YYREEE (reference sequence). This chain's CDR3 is CASSIRDNPYEQYF. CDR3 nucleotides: TGTGCCAGCAGTATTCGGGACAATCCCTACGAGCAGTACTTC.

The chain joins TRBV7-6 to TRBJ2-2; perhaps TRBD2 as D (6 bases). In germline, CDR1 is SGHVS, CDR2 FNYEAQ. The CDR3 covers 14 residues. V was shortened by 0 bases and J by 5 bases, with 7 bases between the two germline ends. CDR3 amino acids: CASSLARGTGELFF. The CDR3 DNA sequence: TGTGCCAGCAGCTTAGCCCGGGGGACCGGGGAGCTGTTTTTT.

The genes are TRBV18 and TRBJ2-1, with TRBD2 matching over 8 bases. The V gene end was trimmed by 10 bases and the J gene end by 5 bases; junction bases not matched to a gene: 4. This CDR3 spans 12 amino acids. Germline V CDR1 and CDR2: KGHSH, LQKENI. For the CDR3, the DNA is TGTGCCACCGGGGGGGCTAACAATGAGCAGTTCTTC. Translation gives CATGGANNEQFF.

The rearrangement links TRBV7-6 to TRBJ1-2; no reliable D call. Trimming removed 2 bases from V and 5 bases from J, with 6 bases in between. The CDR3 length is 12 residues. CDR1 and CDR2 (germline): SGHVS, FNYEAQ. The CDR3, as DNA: TGTGCCAGCAGCTTAACGGGGTATGGCTACACCTTC. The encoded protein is CASSLTGYGYTF.

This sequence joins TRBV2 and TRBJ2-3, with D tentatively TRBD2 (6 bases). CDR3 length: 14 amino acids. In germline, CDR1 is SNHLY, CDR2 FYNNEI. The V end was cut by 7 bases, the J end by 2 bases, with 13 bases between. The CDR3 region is CASKGGLNTDTQYF. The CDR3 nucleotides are TGTGCCAGCAAAGGAGGGCTGAACACAGATACGCAGTATTTT.

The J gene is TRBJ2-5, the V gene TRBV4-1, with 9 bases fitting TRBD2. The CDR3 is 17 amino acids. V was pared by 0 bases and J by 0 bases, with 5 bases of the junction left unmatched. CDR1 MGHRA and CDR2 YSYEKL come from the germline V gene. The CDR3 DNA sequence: TGCGCCAGCAGCCAAGAGGCTAGCGGGGAGTACCAAGAGACCCAGTACTTC. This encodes CASSQEASGEYQETQYF.

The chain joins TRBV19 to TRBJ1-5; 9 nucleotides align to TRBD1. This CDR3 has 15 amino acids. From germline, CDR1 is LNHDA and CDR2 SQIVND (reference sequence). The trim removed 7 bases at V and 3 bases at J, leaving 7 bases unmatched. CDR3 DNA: TGTGCCAGTACCCTGGGACAGGGCCACAATCAGCCCCAGCATTTT. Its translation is CASTLGQGHNQPQHF.

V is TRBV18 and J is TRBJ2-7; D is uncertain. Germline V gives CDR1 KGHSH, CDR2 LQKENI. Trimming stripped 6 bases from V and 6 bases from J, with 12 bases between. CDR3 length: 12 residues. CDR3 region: CASSLKVGEQYF. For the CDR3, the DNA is TGTGCCAGCTCCCTAAAAGTTGGCGAGCAGTACTTC.

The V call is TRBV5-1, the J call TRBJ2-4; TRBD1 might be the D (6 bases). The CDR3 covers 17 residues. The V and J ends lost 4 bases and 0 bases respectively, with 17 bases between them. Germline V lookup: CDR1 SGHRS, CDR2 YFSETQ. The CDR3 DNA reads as TGCGCCAGCAGCACGATTCAGGGGCCCCTAGCCAAAAACATTCAGTACTTC. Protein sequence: CASSTIQGPLAKNIQYF.

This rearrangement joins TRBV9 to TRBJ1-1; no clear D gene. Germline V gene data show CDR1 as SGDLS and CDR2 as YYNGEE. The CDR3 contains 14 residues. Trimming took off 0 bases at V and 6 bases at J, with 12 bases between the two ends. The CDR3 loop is CASSVVVGFAEAFF. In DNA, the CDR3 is TGTGCCAGCAGCGTAGTCGTCGGGTTCGCTGAAGCTTTCTTT.

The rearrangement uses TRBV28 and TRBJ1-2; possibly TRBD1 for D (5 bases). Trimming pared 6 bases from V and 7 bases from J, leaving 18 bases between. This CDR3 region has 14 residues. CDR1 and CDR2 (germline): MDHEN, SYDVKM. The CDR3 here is CASRSQGSGGGYTF. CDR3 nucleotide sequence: TGTGCCAGCAGGTCGCAGGGCTCAGGTGGTGGCTACACCTTC.

DNA of the CDR3: TGTGCCAGTAGTACCCAGGGGCAGGAGACCCAGTACTTC. Translation: CASSTQGQETQYF. The J gene is TRBJ2-5, the V gene TRBV19; a possible D gene is TRBD1 (6 bases). The CDR3 is 13 amino acids. Germline V gives CDR1 LNHDA, CDR2 SQIVND (reference sequence). V was cut by 4 bases and J by 5 bases, with 11 bases left in between.

For the CDR3, the DNA is TGTGCCAGCAGTTCCGCCGGGACAGGGTTCCAGCCCCAGCATTTT. Translated, it gives CASSSAGTGFQPQHF. The chain couples TRBV6-2 or TRBV6-3 to TRBJ1-5; TRBD1 aligns across 9 bases. The germline CDR1 and CDR2 sequences are MNHEY and SVGEGT. J was trimmed by 7 bases and V by 4 bases; bases with no gene match: 8. This CDR3 spans 15 amino acids.

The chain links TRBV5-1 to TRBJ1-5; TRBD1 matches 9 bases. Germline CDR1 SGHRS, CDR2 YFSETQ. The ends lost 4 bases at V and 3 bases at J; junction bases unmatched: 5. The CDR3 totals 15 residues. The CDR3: CASSPTGGDNQPQHF. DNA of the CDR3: TGCGCCAGCAGCCCGACAGGGGGGGACAATCAGCCCCAGCATTTT.